This T cell receptor beta chain stems from a study of blood T cell repertoires in COVID-19. Across the whole study: Collection of acute and convalescent COVID-19 samples took place in the United States, Italy and Spain. T cells, B-cell-depleted T cells, or PBMCs supplied cDNA or gDNA.

The CDR3 contains 14 residues. The V gene's germline CDR1 is LGHNA and CDR2 YNFKEQ. Trimming stripped 2 bases from V and 4 bases from J, with 12 bases between. Original handling: Using reference gene primer amplification, nucleated cell counts were estimated. TCRdb's copy holds only in-frame clones and misses some; the assay was immunoSEQ multiplex PCR. The V and J calls and clone size are taken from that table; D and trimming were inferred from the DNA. The data hold roughly 380,000 clones, with about 90% observed a single time. The study drew participants aged about 18 to 90 years from approximately 25 US areas.

Sequenced sample: PBMCs or T cells enriched from blood (not recorded which). The source is a woman aged 25 to 39 who had recovered from COVID-19. V gene TRBV4-2 combines with J gene TRBJ2-7, with TRBD2 as a possible D gene (5 bases). In DNA, the CDR3 is TGTGCCAGCAGCCAATGGTCTAGCCTGTACGAGCAGTACTTC. Translated, it gives CASSQWSSLYEQYF.